The next 10 T cell receptor beta chains were all read from a single sample in a study of OX40 agonist ivuxolimab in advanced cancers. Assay used: immunoSEQ multiplex PCR; TCRdb lists only in-frame clones, some missing. The data contain roughly 30,000 clones, roughly 87% of them singletons. The sequencing used CD4+ or CD8+ T cells sorted from blood, collected in a trial of the OX40 agonist ivuxolimab. The receptors come from an adult with an advanced solid tumor such as melanoma, head and neck, liver or kidney cancer.

This chain links TRBV9 with TRBJ2-1, with 9 nucleotides matching TRBD2. This CDR3 contains 16 residues. V gave up 0 bases and J gave up 8 bases; unmatched junction bases: 9. From germline, CDR1 is SGDLS and CDR2 YYNGEE. The CDR3 sequence is CASSVGSSGVTYEQFF. The CDR3 region has the DNA TGTGCCAGCAGCGTAGGTTCTAGCGGGGTAACTTATGAGCAGTTCTTC.

The sample holds a few counts of this clone. Other DNA sequences in the same sample also yield this CDR3. The chain recombines TRBV7-9 with TRBJ2-7; TRBD2 is a possible D gene (5 bases). V was trimmed by 5 bases and J by 4 bases, leaving 9 bases between them. Germline CDR1 reads SEHNR; CDR2 reads FQNEAQ (reference sequence). The CDR3 has 12 amino acids. The CDR3 DNA sequence: TGTGCCAGCAGCCCAAGCGGTTACGAGCAGTACTTC. This translates into CASSPSGYEQYF.

The chain couples TRBV2 to TRBJ2-1, with 14 bases fitting TRBD2. CDR1 is SNHLY and CDR2 is FYNNEI in the germline V gene. V dropped 6 bases and J dropped 12; count of bases not matched to a gene: 13. The CDR3 consists of 16 residues. CDR3 sequence: CASRDPGLAGVGWQFF. CDR3 nucleotides: TGTGCCAGCAGGGACCCGGGACTAGCGGGAGTGGGATGGCAGTTCTTC.

This chain joins TRBV5-1 and TRBJ2-5, with TRBD2 matching 13 bases. Looked up from germline, CDR1 is SGHRS and CDR2 is YFSETQ. The V gene end was trimmed by 4 bases and the J gene end by 1 base; junction bases not matched to a gene: 10. The length of the CDR3 is 18 residues. CDR3 protein: CASSPRLAGGTFQETQYF. DNA for the CDR3: TGCGCCAGCAGCCCGCGACTAGCGGGAGGCACGTTCCAAGAGACCCAGTACTTC.

The chain uses TRBV12-5 and TRBJ2-1, with 10 bases fitting TRBD2. The length of the CDR3 is 19 residues. Trimming cost V 3 bases and J 4 bases; bases outside gene matches: 15. Germline V gene data show CDR1 as LGHNT and CDR2 as FRNRAP. CDR3 in DNA: TGTGCTAGTGGTTTCACCATAACCCCCGGGACTAGCGCATACAATGAGCAGTTCTTC. It is translated as CASGFTITPGTSAYNEQFF.

In its sample, this clone is medium-sized. The chain joins TRBV7-9 to TRBJ2-7; TRBD1 aligns across 8 bases. With V trimmed by 1 base and J by 5 bases, 4 bases remained unmatched. This CDR3 has 14 amino acids. The germline V gene has CDR1 SEHNR and CDR2 FQNEAQ (reference sequence). CDR3 sequence reads: CASSLGQGSDEQYF. CDR3 DNA: TGTGCCAGCAGCTTAGGACAGGGGAGCGACGAGCAGTACTTC. The entire variable domain, with the rest obtained from reference TRBV7-9 and TRBJ2-7, is as follows: DTGVSQNPRHKITKRGQNVTFRCDPISEHNRLYWYRQTLGQGPEFLTYFQNEAQLEKSRLLSDRFSAERPKGSFSTLEIQRTEQGDSAMYLCASSLGQGSDEQYFGPGTRLTVT.

The V and J genes are TRBV15 and TRBJ2-5; D is possibly TRBD2 (6 bases). V lost 1 base to trimming and J lost 5 bases, with 14 bases between them. This CDR3 has 15 residues. CDR1 and CDR2 from the germline V gene are LNHNV and YYDKDF (reference sequence). CDR3 protein: CATSRVIGRQETQYF. The CDR3 nucleotides read TGTGCCACCAGCAGAGTTATAGGGAGGCAGGAGACCCAGTACTTC.

The V call is TRBV18, the J call TRBJ1-1; no clear D gene. Germline V gene data show CDR1 as KGHSH and CDR2 as LQKENI. Between the trimmed V and J ends, which lost 3 bases and 4 bases, there was a span of 15 bases. This CDR3 contains 15 residues. The CDR3 DNA follows: TGTGCCAGCTCACCGGCCATTTCAGTCCCCACTGAAGCTTTCTTT. Its protein product is CASSPAISVPTEAFF.

This chain uses TRBV7-3 with TRBJ2-7; TRBD1 agrees at 8 bases. This CDR3 has 15 amino acids. The ends lost 3 bases at V and 1 base at J; junction bases unmatched: 5. Germline V gene sequence: CDR1 SGHTA, CDR2 FQGTGA. CDR3 nucleotides: TGTGCCAGCAGCTTGACAGGGGACCCTTCCTACGAGCAGTACTTC. The encoded protein is CASSLTGDPSYEQYF.

This clone was seen once. The genes are TRBV10-3 and TRBJ2-7; TRBD2 is a possible D gene (5 bases). The CDR3 contains 17 residues. V lost 1 base and J lost 0, with 16 bases in between. From germline, CDR1 is ENHRY and CDR2 SYGVKD. For the CDR3, the DNA is TGTGCCATCAGTGAGTTTCAGAAGCTCAGCGGCTCCTACGAGCAGTACTTC. Translated: CAISEFQKLSGSYEQYF.